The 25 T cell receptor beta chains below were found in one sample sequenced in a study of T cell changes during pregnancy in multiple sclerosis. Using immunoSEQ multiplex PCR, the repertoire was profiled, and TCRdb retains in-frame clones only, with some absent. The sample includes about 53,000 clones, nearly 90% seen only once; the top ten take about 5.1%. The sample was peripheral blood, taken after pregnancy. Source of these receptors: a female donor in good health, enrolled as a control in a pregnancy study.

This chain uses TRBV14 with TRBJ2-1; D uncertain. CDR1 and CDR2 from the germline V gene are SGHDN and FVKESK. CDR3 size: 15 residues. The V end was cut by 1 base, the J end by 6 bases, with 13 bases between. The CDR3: CASSQGAAFFNEQFF. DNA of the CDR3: TGTGCCAGCAGCCAAGGGGCAGCCTTTTTCAATGAGCAGTTCTTC.

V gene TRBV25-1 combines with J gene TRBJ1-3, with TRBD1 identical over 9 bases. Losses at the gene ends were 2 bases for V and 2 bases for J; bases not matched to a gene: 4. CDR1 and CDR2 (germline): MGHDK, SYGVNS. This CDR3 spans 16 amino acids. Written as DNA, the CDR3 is TGTGCCAGCAGTGAAGACAGGGGGGTCGCTGGAAACACCATATATTTT. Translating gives CASSEDRGVAGNTIYF.

CDR3 DNA sequence: TGTGCCAGCAGTTCTTCCCGGGGGGGTGTTGAGCAGTTCTTC. It yields the protein CASSSSRGGVEQFF. The chain carries TRBV6-5 and TRBJ2-1; TRBD2 matches at 8 bases. This CDR3 region has 14 residues. Germline values: CDR1 MNHEY, CDR2 SVGAGI. J gave up 9 bases and V 4 bases, and 8 bases lay outside the gene matches.

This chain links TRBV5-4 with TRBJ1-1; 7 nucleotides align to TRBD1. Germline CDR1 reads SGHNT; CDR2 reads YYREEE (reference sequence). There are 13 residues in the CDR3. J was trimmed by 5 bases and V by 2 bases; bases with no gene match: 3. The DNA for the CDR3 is TGTGCCAGCAGCTTACAGGGGAAAACTGAAGCTTTCTTT. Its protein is CASSLQGKTEAFF.

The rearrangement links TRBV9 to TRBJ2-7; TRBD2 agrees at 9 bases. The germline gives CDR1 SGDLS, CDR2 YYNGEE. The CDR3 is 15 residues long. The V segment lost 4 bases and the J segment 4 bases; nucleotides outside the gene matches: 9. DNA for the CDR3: TGTGCCAGCAGCCCCGTTAGTAGCGGGGGATACGAGCAGTACTTC. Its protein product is CASSPVSSGGYEQYF.

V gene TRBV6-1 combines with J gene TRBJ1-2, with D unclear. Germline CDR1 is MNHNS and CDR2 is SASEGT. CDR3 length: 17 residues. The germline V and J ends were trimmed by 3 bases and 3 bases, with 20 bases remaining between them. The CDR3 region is CASSDRGPITGDYGYTF. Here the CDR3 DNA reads TGTGCCAGCAGTGATCGTGGGCCGATCACCGGGGACTATGGCTACACCTTC.

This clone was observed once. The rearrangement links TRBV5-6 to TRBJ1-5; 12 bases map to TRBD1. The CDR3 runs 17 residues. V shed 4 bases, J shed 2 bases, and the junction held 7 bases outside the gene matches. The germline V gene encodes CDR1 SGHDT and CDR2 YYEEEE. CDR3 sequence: CASSIGTGGRGNQPQHF. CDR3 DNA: TGTGCCAGCAGCATCGGGACAGGGGGCCGCGGCAATCAGCCCCAGCATTTT. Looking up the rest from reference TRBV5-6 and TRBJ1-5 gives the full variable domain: DAGVTQSPTHLIKTRGQQVTLRCSPKSGHDTVSWYQQALGQGPQFIFQYYEEEERQRGNFPDRFSGHQFPNYSSELNVNALLLGDSALYLCASSIGTGGRGNQPQHFGDGTRLSIL.

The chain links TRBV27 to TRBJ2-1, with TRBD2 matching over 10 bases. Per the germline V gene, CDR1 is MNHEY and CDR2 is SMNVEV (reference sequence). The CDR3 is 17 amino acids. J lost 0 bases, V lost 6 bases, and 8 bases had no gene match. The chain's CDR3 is CASSLGLASSSYNEQFF. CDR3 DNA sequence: TGTGCCAGCAGCCTGGGACTAGCGTCTTCCTCCTACAATGAGCAGTTCTTC.

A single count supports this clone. The CDR3 DNA reads TGTGCCAGCAGCTTAGGGCCCTCTGGGGCCAACGTCCTGACTTTC. Residues: CASSLGPSGANVLTF. The V call is TRBV7-2, the J call TRBJ2-6; D unresolved. The CDR3 sequence is 15 residues long. V was trimmed by 1 base and J by 0 bases, leaving 4 bases between them. The germline gives CDR1 SGHTA, CDR2 FQGNSA.

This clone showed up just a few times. The CDR3 nucleotides read TGTGCCTCCGGACAGGGGACCACCGGGGAGCTGTTTTTT. This codes for CASGQGTTGELFF. J is TRBJ2-2 and V is TRBV7-2, with TRBD1 matching over 9 bases. Germline trimming cut 11 bases from V and 4 bases from J; bases unmatched to any gene: 5. The CDR3 has 13 residues. Germline V CDR1 and CDR2: SGHTA, FQGNSA.

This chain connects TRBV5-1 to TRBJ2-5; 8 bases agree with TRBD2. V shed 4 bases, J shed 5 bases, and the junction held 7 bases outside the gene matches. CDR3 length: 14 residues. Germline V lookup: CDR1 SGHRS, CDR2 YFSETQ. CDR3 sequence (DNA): TGCGCCAGCAGCAACGGGGGGGGTAGTGAGACCCAGTACTTC. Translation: CASSNGGGSETQYF.

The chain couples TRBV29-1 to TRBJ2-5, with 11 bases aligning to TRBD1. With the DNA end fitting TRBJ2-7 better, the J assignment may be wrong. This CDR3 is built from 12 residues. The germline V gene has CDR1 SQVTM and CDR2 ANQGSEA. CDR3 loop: CSARDRGYEQYF. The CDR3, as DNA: TGCAGCGCCCGGGACAGGGGGTACGAGCAGTACTTC.

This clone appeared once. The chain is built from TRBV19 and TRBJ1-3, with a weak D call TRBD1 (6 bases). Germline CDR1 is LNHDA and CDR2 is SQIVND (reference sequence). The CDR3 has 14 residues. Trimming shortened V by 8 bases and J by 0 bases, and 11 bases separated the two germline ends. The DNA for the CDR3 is TGTGCCAGTCACAGGGCTAGCTCTGGAAACACCATATATTTT. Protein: CASHRASSGNTIYF.

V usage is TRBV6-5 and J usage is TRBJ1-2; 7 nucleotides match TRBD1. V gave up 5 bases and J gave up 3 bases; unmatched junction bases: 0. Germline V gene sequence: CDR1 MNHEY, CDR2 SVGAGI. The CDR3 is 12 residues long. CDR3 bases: TGTGCCAGCAGTCAGGGGGACTATGGCTACACCTTC. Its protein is CASSQGDYGYTF.

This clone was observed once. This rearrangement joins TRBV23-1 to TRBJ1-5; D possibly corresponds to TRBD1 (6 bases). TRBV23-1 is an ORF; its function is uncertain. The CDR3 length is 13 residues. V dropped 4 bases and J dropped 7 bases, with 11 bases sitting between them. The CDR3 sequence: CASSRTELQPQHF. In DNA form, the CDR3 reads TGCGCCAGCAGTCGGACAGAGCTACAGCCCCAGCATTTT.

CDR3: CASSVVGKGPQAEAFF. The CDR3 DNA follows: TGTGCCAGCAGCGTAGTTGGGAAGGGGCCCCAAGCTGAAGCTTTCTTT. The chain joins TRBV9 to TRBJ1-1, with D possibly matching TRBD1 (5 bases). V dropped 0 bases and J dropped 6 bases, with 18 bases sitting between them. CDR3 size: 16 residues. Germline CDR1 reads SGDLS; CDR2 reads YYNGEE.

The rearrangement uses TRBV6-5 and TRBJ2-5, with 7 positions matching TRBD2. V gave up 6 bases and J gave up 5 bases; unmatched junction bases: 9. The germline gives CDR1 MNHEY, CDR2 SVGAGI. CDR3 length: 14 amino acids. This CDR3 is CASSPWSGVETQYF. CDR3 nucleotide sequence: TGTGCCAGCAGCCCCTGGAGCGGGGTTGAGACCCAGTACTTC.

This CDR3 reads CASSEAGMGVGGHF. The CDR3, as DNA: TGTGCCAGCAGTGAAGCGGGAATGGGGGTCGGGGGGCATTTT. This chain uses TRBV6-1 with TRBJ1-5, with a possible D match to TRBD1 (5 bases). V shed 0 bases and J shed 15 bases, with 18 bases lying between them. The CDR3 totals 14 residues. Per the germline V gene, CDR1 is MNHNS and CDR2 is SASEGT.

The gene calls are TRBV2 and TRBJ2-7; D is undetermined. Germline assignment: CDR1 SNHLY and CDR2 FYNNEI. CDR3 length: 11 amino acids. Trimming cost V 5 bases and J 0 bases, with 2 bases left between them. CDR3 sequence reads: CASSLSYEQYF. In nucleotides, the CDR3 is TGTGCCAGCAGTCTCTCCTACGAGCAGTACTTC.

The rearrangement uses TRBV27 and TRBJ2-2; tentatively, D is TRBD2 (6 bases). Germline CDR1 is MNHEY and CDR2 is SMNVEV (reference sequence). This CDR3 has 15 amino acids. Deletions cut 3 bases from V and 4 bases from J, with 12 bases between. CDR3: CASSFGGSVTGELFF. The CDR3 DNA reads TGTGCCAGCAGTTTTGGGGGGTCCGTCACCGGGGAGCTGTTTTTT.

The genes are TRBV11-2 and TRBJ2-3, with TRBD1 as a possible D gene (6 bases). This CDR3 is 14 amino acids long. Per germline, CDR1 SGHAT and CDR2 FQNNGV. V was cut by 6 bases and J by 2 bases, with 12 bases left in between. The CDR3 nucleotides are TGTGCCAGCAGGACGGGACAAAACACAGATACGCAGTATTTT. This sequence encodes CASRTGQNTDTQYF.

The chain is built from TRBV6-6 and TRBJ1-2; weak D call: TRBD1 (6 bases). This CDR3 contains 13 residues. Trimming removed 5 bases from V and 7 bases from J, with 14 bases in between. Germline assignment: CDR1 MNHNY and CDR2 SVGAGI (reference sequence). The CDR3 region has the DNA TGTGCCAGCAGTCAACAGGGAAAGGGTGGCTACACCTTC. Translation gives CASSQQGKGGYTF.

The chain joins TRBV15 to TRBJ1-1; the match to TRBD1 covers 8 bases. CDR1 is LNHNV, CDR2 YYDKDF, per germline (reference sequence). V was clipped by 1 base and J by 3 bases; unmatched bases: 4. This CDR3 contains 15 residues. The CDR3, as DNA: TGTGCCACCAGCAGAGGGACAGGGACCTACACTGAAGCTTTCTTT. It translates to CATSRGTGTYTEAFF.

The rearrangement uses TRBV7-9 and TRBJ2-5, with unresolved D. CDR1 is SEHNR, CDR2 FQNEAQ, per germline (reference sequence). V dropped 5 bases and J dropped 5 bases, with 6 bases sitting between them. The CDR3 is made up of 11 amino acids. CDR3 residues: CASSQKETQYF. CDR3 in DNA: TGTGCCAGCAGCCAGAAGGAGACCCAGTACTTC.

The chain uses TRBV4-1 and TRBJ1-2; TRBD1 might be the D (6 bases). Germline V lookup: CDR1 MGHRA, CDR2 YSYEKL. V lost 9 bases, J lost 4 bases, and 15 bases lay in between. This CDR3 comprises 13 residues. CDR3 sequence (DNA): TGCGCCAGTACAGGGCCATTAGTCTATGGCTACACCTTC. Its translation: CASTGPLVYGYTF.